This is a list of T cell receptor beta chains from one sample in a study of human T cells and chemical hapten exposure. A single record per CDR3 protein comes from TCRdb applying MiXCR to the RACE reads. Of roughly 92,000 distinct CDR3 sequences in the sample, 9.5% to 12% were seen once. Specimen: whole blood, collected in connection with sensitization to the hapten diphenylcyclopropenone (DPC). Receptor source: a woman between 40 and 55 years old with alopecia areata. Some clones in this sample may be carry-over from other donors' samples. The CDR3 runs from the conserved cysteine through the conserved F or W. The D gene is left open where the match is weak. Size is stated for part of the rows, as once, few or many counts, or as a class when the clone is expanded.

v_gene,d_gene,abundance,j_gene,CDR3aa,CDR3nt
TRBV6-1,TRBD2,-,TRBJ2-2,CAILGLAGFAGELFF,TGTGCCATTTTAGGACTAGCGGGATTCGCCGGGGAGCTGTTTTTT
TRBV18,TRBD1,few,TRBJ2-5,CASSPTGTGFGETQYF,TGTGCCAGCTCACCTACCGGGACAGGATTCGGGGAGACCCAGTACTTC
TRBV20-1,-,-,TRBJ2-7,CSASRGQGYEQYF,TGCAGTGCTAGTAGGGGACAAGGATACGAGCAGTACTTC
TRBV24-1,TRBD1,-,TRBJ2-3,CATSDLGTGGIDTQYF,TGTGCCACCAGTGATTTGGGGACAGGGGGCATAGATACGCAGTATTTT
TRBV3-1,-,few,TRBJ2-1,CASSQAHGYGGMFF,TGTGCCAGCAGCCAAGCCCACGGGTATGGGGGTATGTTCTTC
TRBV7-2,-,few,TRBJ1-5,CASSLDGGPNQPQHF,TGTGCCAGCAGCTTAGATGGCGGACCCAATCAGCCCCAGCATTTT
TRBV20-1,-,few,TRBJ1-2,CSAGRELWGYTF,TGCAGTGCAGGGAGGGAACTATGGGGCTACACCTTC
TRBV20-1,-,-,TRBJ2-4,CSARDGTDTTKNIQYF,TGCAGTGCTAGAGATGGGACCGATACAACCAAAAACATTCAGTACTTC
TRBV12-3/TRBV12-4,TRBD2,many,TRBJ2-1,CASRLSTSFHEQFF,TGTGCCAGCAGGTTATCGACTAGCTTCCATGAGCAGTTCTTC
TRBV27,-,many,TRBJ2-1,CASSLRSYNEQFF,TGTGCCAGCAGTTTAAGGTCCTACAATGAGCAGTTCTTC
TRBV28,-,few,TRBJ2-1,CASSLQSSYNEQFF,TGTGCCAGCAGTTTACAGAGCTCCTACAATGAGCAGTTCTTC
TRBV6-6,-,-,TRBJ1-5,CASSYLGRESSQHF,TGTGCCAGCAGTTACTTGGGACGGGAGTCCTCCCAGCATTTT
TRBV28,-,many,TRBJ2-6,CASTGHSSGANVLTF,TGTGCCAGCACGGGACACAGCTCTGGGGCCAACGTCCTGACTTTC
TRBV12-2,-,-,TRBJ1-4,CASRPKGSTNEKLFF,TGTGCAAGTCGCCCGAAGGGGTCAACTAATGAAAAACTGTTTTTT
TRBV3-1,-,-,TRBJ1-1,CASSQGGSGTEAFF,TGTGCCAGCAGCCAAGGAGGGAGTGGCACTGAAGCTTTCTTT
TRBV9,-,many,TRBJ2-3,CASSITGFSTDTQYF,TGTGCCAGCAGCATCACAGGGTTTAGCACAGATACGCAGTATTTT
TRBV5-4,TRBD1,few,TRBJ1-4,CASSPAGTGNEKLFF,TGTGCCAGCAGCCCGGCCGGGACAGGGAATGAAAAACTGTTTTTT
TRBV30,-,many,TRBJ2-7,CAWTHGGYEQYF,TGTGCCTGGACCCACGGGGGTTACGAGCAGTACTTC
TRBV4-1,-,few,TRBJ1-6,CASSPRVQGANSPLHF,TGCGCCAGCAGCCCTAGGGTGCAGGGTGCCAATTCACCCCTCCACTTT
TRBV30,-,-,TRBJ1-1,CAFGANTEAFF,TGTGCCTTTGGGGCGAACACTGAAGCTTTCTTT
TRBV12-3/TRBV12-4,-,-,TRBJ1-4,CASSGAGNEKLFF,TGTGCCAGCAGTGGGGCAGGGAATGAAAAACTGTTTTTT
TRBV29-1,-,-,TRBJ2-7,CSVFGRGAHEQYF,TGCAGCGTTTTTGGAAGGGGAGCCCACGAGCAGTACTTC
TRBV5-5,-,many,TRBJ1-2,CASSLGTYGYTF,TGTGCCAGCAGCTTGGGGACCTATGGCTACACCTTC
TRBV6-2/TRBV6-3,-,once,TRBJ1-6,CASSWRQVKDSPLHF,TGTGCCAGCAGTTGGCGACAGGTGAAAGATTCACCCCTCCACTTT